Below are 5 T cell receptor beta chains sequenced from a single sample in a study of regulatory T cells in long-lasting Graves disease. Time point specified: newly diagnosed GD, antithyroid drugs for less than 3 months. RNA extracted from PBMCs served as the sequencing template. Building of the TCR beta libraries involved iRepertoire HTBI primers and Arm-PCR of CDR3 regions. Using its own MiXCR run on the multiplex PCR reads, TCRdb lists one record per CDR3 protein. The sample lists approximately 300,000 distinct CDR3 sequences, about 20% occurring once. This material consisted of peripheral blood mononuclear cells (PBMCs), taken at new diagnosis, from a patient treated with antithyroid drugs. Receptors originate from a female donor with Graves disease.

This clonotype was counted many times. V usage is TRBV11-1 and J usage is TRBJ2-7, with TRBD1 matching over 8 bases. Germline assignment: CDR1 SGHAT and CDR2 FQDESV (reference sequence). This CDR3 has 15 residues. Trimming cost V 5 bases and J 0 bases; bases outside gene matches: 6. CDR3 protein: CASSQDRDPSYEQYF. In DNA form, the CDR3 reads TGTGCCAGCAGCCAGGACAGGGACCCCTCCTACGAGCAGTACTTC. Combining the CDR3 with reference TRBV11-1 and TRBJ2-7 gives the whole variable domain EAEVAQSPRYKITEKSQAVAFWCDPISGHATLYWYRQILGQGPELLVQFQDESVVDDSQLPKDRFSAERLKGVDSTLKIQPAELGDSAMYLCASSQDRDPSYEQYFGPGTRLTVT.

This clonotype was seen ten or more times. The gene calls are TRBV19 and TRBJ1-5, with 9 bases identical to TRBD1. The trim removed 5 bases at V and 7 bases at J, leaving 12 bases unmatched. The CDR3 is 16 amino acids. CDR1 is LNHDA, CDR2 SQIVND, per germline (reference sequence). The CDR3 bases are TGTGCCAGTAGTTCCGGATACAGGGGGCCGCGGCAGCCCCAGCATTTT. The encoded protein is CASSSGYRGPRQPQHF.

The rearrangement joins TRBV27 to TRBJ2-3, with D possibly TRBD2 on 5 matching bases. CDR3 length: 16 amino acids. Trimming cost V 5 bases and J 5 bases, with 20 bases left between them. Germline assignment: CDR1 MNHEY and CDR2 SMNVEV (reference sequence). CDR3 bases: TGTGCCAGCAGTGATTTGTACGGCTTCGAGGGAGATACGCAGTATTTT. Its protein is CASSDLYGFEGDTQYF.

This clonotype was seen at least ten times. The chain couples TRBV6-2 or TRBV6-3 to TRBJ1-5, with TRBD1 identical over 7 bases. The ends lost 8 bases at V and 3 bases at J; junction bases unmatched: 4. CDR1 and CDR2 from the germline V gene are MNHEY and SVGEGT. This CDR3 comprises 13 residues. DNA of the CDR3: TGTGCCAGCTCGGACAGGTACAATCAGCCCCAGCATTTT. Translated: CASSDRYNQPQHF.

This clonotype showed up many times. This chain connects TRBV28 to TRBJ2-6; 13 nucleotides agree with TRBD2. The V and J ends lost 9 bases and 0 bases, in that order; junction bases with no gene match: 2. This CDR3 has 16 amino acids. Germline loops: CDR1 MDHEN, CDR2 SYDVKM. CDR3 loop: CASRLAGGSGANVLTF. CDR3 coding DNA: TGTGCCAGTCGACTAGCGGGGGGCTCTGGGGCCAACGTCCTGACTTTC.